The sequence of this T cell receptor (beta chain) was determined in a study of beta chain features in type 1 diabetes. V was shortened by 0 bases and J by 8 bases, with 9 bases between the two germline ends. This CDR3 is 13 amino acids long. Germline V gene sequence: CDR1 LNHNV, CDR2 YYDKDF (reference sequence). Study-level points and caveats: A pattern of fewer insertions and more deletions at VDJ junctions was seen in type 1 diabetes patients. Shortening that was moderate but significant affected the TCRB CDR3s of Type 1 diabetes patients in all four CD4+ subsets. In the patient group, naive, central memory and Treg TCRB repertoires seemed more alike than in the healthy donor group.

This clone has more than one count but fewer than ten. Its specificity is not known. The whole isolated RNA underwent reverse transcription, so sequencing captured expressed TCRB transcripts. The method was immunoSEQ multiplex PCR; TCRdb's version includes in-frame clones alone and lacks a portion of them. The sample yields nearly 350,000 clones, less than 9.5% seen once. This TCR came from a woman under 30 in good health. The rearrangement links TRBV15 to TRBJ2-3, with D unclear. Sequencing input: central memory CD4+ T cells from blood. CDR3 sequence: CATSRDGRATQYF. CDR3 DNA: TGTGCCACCAGCAGAGATGGACGAGCTACGCAGTATTTT. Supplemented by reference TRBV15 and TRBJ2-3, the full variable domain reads DAMVIQNPRYQVTQFGKPVTLSCSQTLNHNVMYWYQQKSSQAPKLLFHYYDKDFNNEADTPDNFQSRRPNTSFCFLDIRSPGLGDTAMYLCATSRDGRATQYFGPGTRLTVL.